Reported below is one T cell receptor beta chain. The V gene lost 5 bases and the J gene lost 2 bases, with 18 bases spanning the gap. The CDR3 extends over 16 amino acids. Per the germline V gene, CDR1 is SGHVS and CDR2 is FQNEAQ. This sample was taken from a study of long-term antiretroviral therapy in people with HIV. With survey level as its setting, the immunoSEQ assay was v3.0. The assay was immunoSEQ multiplex PCR, and TCRdb's table has in-frame clones only and misses some. The sample contains tens of thousands of clones, around four fifths of which appear only once. The specimen comprised unsorted PBMCs, sampled 2.9 years after starting antiretroviral therapy. This sequence joins TRBV7-8 and TRBJ2-5; D may be TRBD1 (7 bases). This receptor was obtained from a man aged 45-60 years with HIV. The CDR3 is CASSASEAGGQETQYF. The CDR3 DNA sequence: TGTGCCAGCAGCGCGTCCGAAGCAGGGGGGCAAGAGACCCAGTACTTC.